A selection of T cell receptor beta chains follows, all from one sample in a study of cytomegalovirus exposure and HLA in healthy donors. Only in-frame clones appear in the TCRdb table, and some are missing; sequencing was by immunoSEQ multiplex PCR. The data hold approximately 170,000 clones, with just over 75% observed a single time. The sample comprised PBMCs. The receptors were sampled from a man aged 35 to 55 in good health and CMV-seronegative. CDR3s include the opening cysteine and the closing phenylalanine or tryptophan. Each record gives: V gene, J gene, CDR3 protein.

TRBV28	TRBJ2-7	CASSPLILDRDTYEQYF
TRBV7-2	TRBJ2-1	CASSAPSGRRNNEQFF
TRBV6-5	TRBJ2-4	CASSTGVTKNIQYF
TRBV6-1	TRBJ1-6	CASSDTIITYNSPLHF
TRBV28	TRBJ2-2	CASILGGGNGELFF
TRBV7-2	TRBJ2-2	CASSPVSRDRGHGELFF
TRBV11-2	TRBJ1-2	CASSFEGNGYTF
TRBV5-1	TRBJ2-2	CASSLAFPGQGTTGELFF
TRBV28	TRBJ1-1	CASSLIGQGFTEAFF
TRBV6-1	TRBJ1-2	CASSAPYGYTF
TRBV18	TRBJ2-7	CASSPAGKTYEQYF
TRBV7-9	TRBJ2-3	CASSISTGIGTDTQYF
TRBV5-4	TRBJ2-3	CASSFFTSTDTQYF
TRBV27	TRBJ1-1	CASSAGARGTEAFF
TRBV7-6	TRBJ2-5	CASSFHQISRDRDQETQYF
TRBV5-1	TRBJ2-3	CASSGQGGTDTQYF
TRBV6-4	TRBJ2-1	CASSDSFSRAPYNEQFF
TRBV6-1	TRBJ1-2	CASSEDRALYGYTF
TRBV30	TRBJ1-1	CAWSADTEAFF
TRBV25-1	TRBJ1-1	CASQLTTEAFF
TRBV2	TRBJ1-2	CASSEGGGTYGYTF